These 21 T cell receptor beta chains were all obtained from the same sample, sequenced in a study of identical twins. TCRdb re-analysed the 5' RACE reads in MiXCR, keeping a single row per CDR3 protein. The table records some 1,700,000 distinct CDR3 sequences, around 29% of them present only once. The material sequenced was cord blood. The origin of the receptors is a newborn girl in good health.

This clonotype was recorded only once. The final CDR3 position lacks the conserved phenylalanine or tryptophan, pointing to a likely read error. The J gene is TRBJ2-3, the V gene TRBV4-1; 10 bases match TRBD2. The V gene's germline CDR1 is MGHRA and CDR2 YSYEKL. Trimming took 1 base from V and 2 from J; bases not matched to a gene: 6. This CDR3 has 17 residues. This CDR3 reads CASSQVGLAGDTDTQYS. The CDR3 nucleotides read TGCGCCAGCAGCCAAGTGGGCCTAGCGGGGGACACAGATACGCAGTATTCT.

This sequence joins TRBV20-1 and TRBJ2-1; 13 bases agree with TRBD2. The end of the DNA is better explained by TRBJ2-7, so the J call may be wrong. The CDR3 runs to 15 residues. Germline-derived CDR1 and CDR2 are DFQATT and SNEGSKA (reference sequence). The CDR3 spells CSARTSGSSYNEQYF. CDR3 coding DNA: TGCAGTGCTCGGACTAGCGGGAGCTCCTACAATGAGCAGTACTTC.

The chain recombines TRBV7-8 with TRBJ2-7; D possibly corresponds to TRBD2 (7 bases). V was clipped by 1 base and J by 3 bases, with 13 bases between them. The CDR3 totals 15 residues. The germline gives CDR1 SGHVS, CDR2 FQNEAQ. CDR3 nucleotides: TGTGCCAGCAGCTTAGTGGGGGGGCGGGGCTACGAGCAGTACTTC. This encodes CASSLVGGRGYEQYF.

This clonotype occurred a few times. J is TRBJ2-3 and V is TRBV29-1, with 7 nucleotides matching TRBD1. CDR3 size: 13 residues. J gave up 1 base and V 2 bases, and 0 bases lay outside the gene matches. Germline V gene lookup returns CDR1 SQVTM and CDR2 ANQGSEA. Written as DNA, the CDR3 is TGCAGCGTTGAAAGGGGGCGCACAGATACGCAGTATTTT. Translation: CSVERGRTDTQYF.

This sequence joins TRBV27 and TRBJ1-1; the match to TRBD1 covers 7 bases. J was trimmed by 3 bases and V by 4 bases; bases with no gene match: 5. The CDR3 has 14 residues. Germline V lookup: CDR1 MNHEY, CDR2 SMNVEV (reference sequence). CDR3 protein: CASSYDRDYTEAFF. The DNA of the CDR3 is TGTGCCAGCAGTTACGACAGGGACTACACTGAAGCTTTCTTT.

This clonotype has only a few counts. At one end the junction does not follow the germline gene, possibly because of a read error. The rearrangement uses TRBV3-1 and TRBJ1-5, with D unclear. The CDR3 is made up of 13 amino acids. Looked up from germline, CDR1 is LGHDT and CDR2 is YNNKEL (reference sequence). CDR3 DNA sequence: TGCGCCAGCAGCCACAGAAGCAATCAGCCCCAGCATTTT. This sequence encodes CASSHRSNQPQHF. Supplemented by reference TRBV3-1 and TRBJ1-5, the full variable domain reads DTAVSQTPKYLVTQMGNDKSIKCEQNLGHDTMYWYKQDSKKFLKIMFSYNNKELIINETVPNRFSPKSPDKAHLNLHINSLELGDSAVYFCASSHRSNQPQHFGDGTRLSIL.

The V gene is TRBV20-1, the J gene TRBJ2-5; 7 bases align to TRBD2. The ends lost 3 bases at V and 5 bases at J; junction bases unmatched: 0. This CDR3 spans 11 amino acids. Germline CDR1 DFQATT, CDR2 SNEGSKA (reference sequence). DNA of the CDR3: TGCAGTGCTAGGACTAGCGAGACCCAGTACTTC. Residues: CSARTSETQYF.

This clonotype was counted between two and nine times. The rearrangement links TRBV28 to TRBJ2-1, with 10 bases fitting TRBD2. J lost 3 bases, V lost 4 bases, and 6 bases had no gene match. This CDR3 contains 16 residues. Looked up from germline, CDR1 is MDHEN and CDR2 is SYDVKM. CDR3 sequence: CASSSSGSFLYNEQFF. The CDR3 bases are TGTGCCAGCAGTTCTAGCGGGAGCTTTCTCTACAATGAGCAGTTCTTC.

CDR3 sequence reads: CSARDREGRDSPLHF. CDR3 in DNA: TGCAGTGCTAGAGATCGGGAGGGGCGGGATTCACCCCTCCACTTT. The V and J genes are TRBV20-1 and TRBJ1-6, with D possibly TRBD1 on 5 matching bases. CDR3 length: 15 amino acids. V dropped 0 bases and J dropped 8 bases, with 14 bases sitting between them. In germline, CDR1 is DFQATT, CDR2 SNEGSKA (reference sequence).

The CDR3 DNA sequence: TGTGCCAGCAGCTCGCCCAGGGGGACTAGTCTCTACAATGAGCAGTTCTTC. As protein: CASSSPRGTSLYNEQFF. The chain is built from TRBV7-6 and TRBJ2-1, with D possibly being TRBD2 (8 bases). The germline CDR1 and CDR2 sequences are SGHVS and FNYEAQ. The V gene lost 4 bases and the J gene lost 3 bases, with 19 bases spanning the gap. The CDR3 extends over 17 amino acids.

The chain employs TRBV11-2 and TRBJ2-4; D not resolved. The J call may be incorrect, as the DNA end agrees better with TRBJ2-7. Germline V lookup: CDR1 SGHAT, CDR2 FQNNGV. The CDR3 is 16 amino acids. The CDR3 DNA reads TGTGCCAGCAGCTTAGCAATGGCTGGTTATGCGTACGAGCAGTACTTC. Protein product: CASSLAMAGYAYEQYF.

This clonotype was recorded at least ten times. The gene calls are TRBV29-1 and TRBJ1-2; 9 bases are shared with TRBD1. With 2 bases clipped from V and 8 bases from J, the junction kept 6 bases outside the gene matches. From germline, CDR1 is SQVTM and CDR2 ANQGSEA. The CDR3 has 13 residues. The CDR3 spells CSVEWGTGKGYTF. CDR3 sequence (DNA): TGCAGCGTTGAATGGGGGACAGGGAAAGGCTACACCTTC.

In regard to this clonotype: One end of the junction is discordant with germline, which a read error may explain. J is TRBJ2-1 and V is TRBV10-3, with 8 bases that match TRBD2. The CDR3 covers 14 residues. Germline V CDR1 and CDR2: ENHRY, SYGVKD. In nucleotides, the CDR3 is TGTGCCATCAGCGGGGGGGCATCCTACGATGAGCAGTTCTTC. Residues: CAISGGASYDEQFF.

This sequence joins TRBV5-5 and TRBJ2-7; 9 bases align to TRBD2. V lost 0 bases and J lost 3; bases outside the gene matches: 4. Looked up from germline, CDR1 is SGHKS and CDR2 is YYEKEE (reference sequence). This CDR3 has 15 residues. For the CDR3, the DNA is TGTGCCAGCAGCTTGGGACTAGCGGCCCGCTACGAGCAGTACTTC. Amino acids: CASSLGLAARYEQYF.

The V and J genes are TRBV21-1 and TRBJ1-5. TRBV21-1 is a pseudogene. The length of the CDR3 is 15 residues. This CDR3 is CASSKVAPSDQPQHF. CDR3 DNA: TGTGCCAGCAGCAAAGTGGCCCCTAGTGATCAGCCCCAGCATTTT.

The rearrangement uses TRBV2 and TRBJ2-7; tentative D call: TRBD2 (5 bases). V was pared by 8 bases and J by 0 bases, with 17 bases between. Germline V gene sequence: CDR1 SNHLY, CDR2 FYNNEI. The CDR3 is made up of 15 amino acids. CDR3 residues: CASGISVISSYEQYF. CDR3 DNA: TGTGCCAGCGGGATTAGCGTGATAAGCTCCTACGAGCAGTACTTC.

The V gene is TRBV7-9, the J gene TRBJ1-6; a possible D gene is TRBD1 (6 bases). This CDR3 has 19 amino acids. In germline, CDR1 is SEHNR, CDR2 FQNEAQ (reference sequence). The V and J ends lost 5 bases and 0 bases respectively, with 20 bases between them. The CDR3 is CASSPGQMESSSYNSPLHF. In DNA form, the CDR3 reads TGTGCCAGCAGCCCCGGACAGATGGAATCGAGCTCCTATAATTCACCCCTCCACTTT.

The chain employs TRBV20-1 and TRBJ2-2; TRBD1 is a possible D gene (6 bases). The CDR3 length is 15 residues. Per germline, CDR1 DFQATT and CDR2 SNEGSKA (reference sequence). The germline V and J ends were trimmed by 3 bases and 0 bases, with 11 bases remaining between them. CDR3 residues: CSASAGAPNTGELFF. The DNA for the CDR3 is TGCAGTGCTAGCGCAGGGGCCCCGAACACCGGGGAGCTGTTTTTT.

The genes are TRBV30 and TRBJ2-1; D is possibly TRBD2 (6 bases). The CDR3 extends over 13 amino acids. Germline-derived CDR1 and CDR2 are GTSNPN and SVGIG (reference sequence). V lost 7 bases and J lost 4, with 14 bases in between. CDR3 residues: CALSGLQYNEQFF. Written as DNA, the CDR3 is TGTGCCTTATCGGGACTCCAATACAATGAGCAGTTCTTC.

This clonotype was observed at least ten times. The chain joins TRBV28 to TRBJ2-1; a possible D gene is TRBD2 (6 bases). Germline loops: CDR1 MDHEN, CDR2 SYDVKM. This CDR3 has 15 amino acids. Trimming stripped 5 bases from V and 3 bases from J, with 14 bases between. The CDR3 nucleotides are TGTGCCAGCAGTCAACCCACGGGGGACTACAATGAGCAGTTCTTC. Its translation: CASSQPTGDYNEQFF.

The chain is built from TRBV29-1 and TRBJ1-3, with D hard to call. The V gene lost 5 bases and the J gene lost 8 bases, with 13 bases spanning the gap. The germline V gene encodes CDR1 SQVTM and CDR2 ANQGSEA. The CDR3 contains 12 residues. CDR3 bases: TGCAGCGTTATTATCGGACTGGACACCATATATTTT. Amino acids: CSVIIGLDTIYF.